This passage covers 18 T cell receptor beta chains from one sample sequenced in a study of cytomegalovirus exposure and HLA in healthy donors. The PCR made use of 60 Vbeta and 13 Jbeta primers. Here immunoSEQ multiplex PCR was the method, and the copy in TCRdb shows in-frame clones only, minus some. The sample holds roughly 150,000 clones, around 77% seen once. The sequenced material came from PBMCs. The receptors derive from a young man in good health.

This chain links TRBV6-5 with TRBJ2-2; D is unclear. The CDR3 loop spans 12 amino acids. Germline CDR1 MNHEY, CDR2 SVGAGI. V was cut by 8 bases and J by 5 bases, with 9 bases left in between. The DNA of the CDR3 is TGTGCCAGCCGGGTTTTGACCGGGGAGCTGTTTTTT. Translating gives CASRVLTGELFF.

The chain links TRBV11-2 to TRBJ2-7, with D possibly matching TRBD1 (5 bases). This CDR3 region has 14 residues. V was clipped by 1 base and J by 6 bases, with 13 bases between them. Germline V gives CDR1 SGHAT, CDR2 FQNNGV. CDR3 amino acids: CASSLVVGASEQYF. The CDR3 nucleotides read TGTGCCAGCAGCTTAGTGGTTGGGGCCTCCGAGCAGTACTTC. The whole variable domain, filled in from reference TRBV11-2 and TRBJ2-7, reads EAGVAQSPRYKIIEKRQSVAFWCNPISGHATLYWYQQILGQGPKLLIQFQNNGVVDDSQLPKDRFSAERLKGVDSTLKIQPAKLEDSAVYLCASSLVVGASEQYFGPGTRLTVT.

The V gene is TRBV5-6, the J gene TRBJ2-2; D is possibly TRBD2 (6 bases). V was trimmed by 0 bases and J by 4 bases, leaving 13 bases between them. This CDR3 region has 16 residues. Per germline, CDR1 SGHDT and CDR2 YYEEEE. This CDR3 reads CASSLVMGGRTGELFF. In DNA, the CDR3 is TGTGCCAGCAGCTTGGTTATGGGGGGTCGCACCGGGGAGCTGTTTTTT.

The chain couples TRBV5-1 to TRBJ1-4, with 7 bases identical to TRBD1. The germline CDR1 and CDR2 sequences are SGHRS and YFSETQ. V lost 0 bases to trimming and J lost 7 bases; unmatched junction nucleotides: 3. This CDR3 is 14 amino acids long. Here the CDR3 reads CASSLAGGVEKLFF. CDR3 DNA: TGCGCCAGCAGCTTGGCAGGGGGTGTTGAAAAACTGTTTTTT.

This clone has more than one count but fewer than ten. The CDR3 DNA follows: TGTGCCAGCAACAAACTAGCGGGAGGGTACAATGAGCAGTTCTTC. This codes for CASNKLAGGYNEQFF. The chain combines TRBV2 with TRBJ2-1; 13 positions match TRBD2. The CDR3 is 15 amino acids. Germline values: CDR1 SNHLY, CDR2 FYNNEI. Trimming cost V 7 bases and J 4 bases; bases outside gene matches: 4.

V is TRBV11-3 and J is TRBJ1-6; no reliable D call. V dropped 5 bases and J dropped 10 bases, with 12 bases sitting between them. This CDR3 has 13 residues. The germline V gene has CDR1 SGHNT and CDR2 YENEEA. CDR3 region: CASSRDRGSPLHF. The CDR3 DNA reads as TGTGCCAGCAGCCGCGACCGGGGATCACCCCTCCACTTT.

This clone was counted only a few times. The chain combines TRBV5-4 with TRBJ2-1; 7 bases are a match to TRBD2. This CDR3 contains 17 residues. Looked up from germline, CDR1 is SGHNT and CDR2 is YYREEE (reference sequence). Trimming took 0 bases from V and 4 from J; bases not matched to a gene: 10. The CDR3: CASSLDPPASGYNEQFF. The CDR3 region has the DNA TGTGCCAGCAGCTTGGATCCCCCGGCTAGCGGATACAATGAGCAGTTCTTC.

The sample holds one count of this clone. The chain uses TRBV2 and TRBJ1-2; D remains ambiguous. The CDR3 spans 16 residues. Germline CDR1 SNHLY, CDR2 FYNNEI. Trimming stripped 2 bases from V and 5 bases from J, with 18 bases between. CDR3 residues: CASSESYGEVYYGYTF. DNA of the CDR3: TGTGCCAGCAGTGAATCGTACGGGGAGGTCTATTATGGCTACACCTTC.

The V and J genes are TRBV6-5 and TRBJ2-6; weak D call: TRBD1 (6 bases). The germline V gene has CDR1 MNHEY and CDR2 SVGAGI. This CDR3 is 16 amino acids long. Trimming cost V 0 bases and J 2 bases, with 8 bases left between them. The CDR3 region has the DNA TGTGCCAGCAGTTACTCGGGGGCTACTGGGGCCAACGTCCTGACTTTC. It specifies CASSYSGATGANVLTF.

This chain joins TRBV5-1 and TRBJ1-2, with D perhaps matching TRBD1 (6 bases). V was clipped by 1 base and J by 7 bases, with 14 bases between them. The germline V gene has CDR1 SGHRS and CDR2 YFSETQ. This CDR3 contains 14 residues. The CDR3 DNA follows: TGCGCCAGCAGCTTGTGGGCAGGGGATCCTGGCTACACCTTC. It encodes CASSLWAGDPGYTF.

The count of this clone is one. J is TRBJ2-3 and V is TRBV18, with TRBD1 matching 7 bases. J gave up 1 base and V 3 bases, and 4 bases lay outside the gene matches. CDR3 length equals 15 residues. Germline V gene data show CDR1 as KGHSH and CDR2 as LQKENI. CDR3 amino acids: CASSPTGARTDTQYF. For the CDR3, the DNA is TGTGCCAGCTCACCCACAGGGGCCCGCACAGATACGCAGTATTTT. Based on the CDR3 plus reference TRBV18 and TRBJ2-3, the full variable domain is NAGVMQNPRHLVRRRGQEARLRCSPMKGHSHVYWYRQLPEEGLKFMVYLQKENIIDESGMPKERFSAEFPKEGPSILRIQQVVRGDSAAYFCASSPTGARTDTQYFGPGTRLTVL.

The chain is built from TRBV5-8 and TRBJ1-5; a possible D gene is TRBD1 (5 bases). V was trimmed by 0 bases and J by 0 bases, leaving 13 bases between them. In germline, CDR1 is SGHTS, CDR2 YDEGEE. The length of the CDR3 is 17 residues. The CDR3 protein is CASSLAWGGDSNQPQHF. Here the CDR3 DNA reads TGTGCCAGCAGCTTGGCCTGGGGAGGGGATAGCAATCAGCCCCAGCATTTT.

The sample holds a few counts of this clone. The chain combines TRBV27 with TRBJ2-1; 16 bases line up with TRBD2. Trimming cost V 0 bases and J 1 base; bases outside gene matches: 3. This CDR3 comprises 19 residues. Germline V CDR1 and CDR2: MNHEY, SMNVEV (reference sequence). Written as DNA, the CDR3 is TGTGCCAGCAGTTTATCGGGACTAGCGGGAGGGGGGTCCTACAATGAGCAGTTCTTC. As protein: CASSLSGLAGGGSYNEQFF.

CDR3 DNA sequence: TGTGCCAGCTCACAACAGAGAAATACCTACGAGCAGTACTTC. This encodes CASSQQRNTYEQYF. V usage is TRBV18 and J usage is TRBJ2-7; D call uncertain. Per germline, CDR1 KGHSH and CDR2 LQKENI. The germline V and J ends were trimmed by 4 bases and 2 bases, with 12 bases remaining between them. The CDR3 is 14 amino acids.

The chain recombines TRBV5-1 with TRBJ2-1; the D gene is possibly TRBD2 (6 bases). Deletions cut 0 bases from V and 10 bases from J, with 14 bases between. This CDR3 is built from 14 residues. CDR1 and CDR2 from the germline V gene are SGHRS and YFSETQ. The DNA for the CDR3 is TGCGCCAGCAGCTTGGCGTTGGGACTCTCCGAGCAGTTCTTC. This encodes CASSLALGLSEQFF.

The chain uses TRBV18 and TRBJ2-7, with a tentative D call TRBD1 (6 bases). Germline V lookup: CDR1 KGHSH, CDR2 LQKENI. This CDR3 spans 15 amino acids. The V end lost 0 bases, the J end lost 2 bases, and 11 bases lay between the germline ends. The CDR3 DNA is TGTGCCAGCTCACCACCCTCCAGGGGAGCCTACGAGCAGTACTTC. Translation: CASSPPSRGAYEQYF.

The chain has TRBV23-1 and TRBJ1-4; D may be TRBD1 (5 bases). TRBV23-1 is assigned to the ORF class and has an uncertain function. V was trimmed by 2 bases and J by 0 bases, leaving 13 bases between them. This CDR3 is built from 17 residues. CDR3 DNA: TGCGCCAGCAGTCAAACGGCAGGGAAGGCAACTAATGAAAAACTGTTTTTT. It is translated as CASSQTAGKATNEKLFF.

This clone appeared once. V and J are TRBV19 and TRBJ2-7, with D perhaps TRBD2 (6 bases). The CDR3 has 15 amino acids. V shed 3 bases and J shed 5 bases, with 17 bases lying between them. CDR1 is LNHDA and CDR2 is SQIVND in the germline V gene (reference sequence). CDR3 sequence (DNA): TGTGCCAGTAGTATCCAACTAGGAGGGTCCGACGAGCAGTACTTC. Its translation: CASSIQLGGSDEQYF.